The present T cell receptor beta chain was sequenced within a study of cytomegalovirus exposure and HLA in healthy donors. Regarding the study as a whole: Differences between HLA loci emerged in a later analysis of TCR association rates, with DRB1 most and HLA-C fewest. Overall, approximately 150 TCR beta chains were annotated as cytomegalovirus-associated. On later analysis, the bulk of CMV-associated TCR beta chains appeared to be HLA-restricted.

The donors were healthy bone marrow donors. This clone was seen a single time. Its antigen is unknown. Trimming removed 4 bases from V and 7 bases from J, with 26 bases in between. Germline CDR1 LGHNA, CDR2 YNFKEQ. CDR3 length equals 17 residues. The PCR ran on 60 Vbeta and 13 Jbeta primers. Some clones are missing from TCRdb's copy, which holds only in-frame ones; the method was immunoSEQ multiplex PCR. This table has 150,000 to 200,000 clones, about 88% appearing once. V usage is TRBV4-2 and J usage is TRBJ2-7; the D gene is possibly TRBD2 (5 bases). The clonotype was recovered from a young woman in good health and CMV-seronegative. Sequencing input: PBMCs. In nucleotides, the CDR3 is TGTGCCAGCAGCCCCCACAGCGGTGCCCCCTCTCGAGGTGAGCAGTACTTC. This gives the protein CASSPHSGAPSRGEQYF.